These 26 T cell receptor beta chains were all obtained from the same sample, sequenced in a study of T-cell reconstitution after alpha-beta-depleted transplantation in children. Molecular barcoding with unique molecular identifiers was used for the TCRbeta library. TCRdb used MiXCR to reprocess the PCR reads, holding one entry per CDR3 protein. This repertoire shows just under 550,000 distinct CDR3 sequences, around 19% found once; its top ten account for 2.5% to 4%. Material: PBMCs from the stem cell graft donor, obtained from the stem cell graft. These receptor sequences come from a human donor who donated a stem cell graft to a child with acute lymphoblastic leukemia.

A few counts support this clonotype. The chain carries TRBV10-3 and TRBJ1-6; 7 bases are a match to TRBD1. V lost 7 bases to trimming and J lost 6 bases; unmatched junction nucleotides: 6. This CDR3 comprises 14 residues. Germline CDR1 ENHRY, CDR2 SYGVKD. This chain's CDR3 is CAIKRTGVNSPLHF. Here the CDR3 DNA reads TGTGCCATCAAAAGGACAGGCGTTAATTCACCCCTCCACTTT.

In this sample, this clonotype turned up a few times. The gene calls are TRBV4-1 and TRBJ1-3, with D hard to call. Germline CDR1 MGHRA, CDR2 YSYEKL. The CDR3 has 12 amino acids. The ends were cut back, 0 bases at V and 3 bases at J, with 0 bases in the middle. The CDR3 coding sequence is TGCGCCAGCAGCCAAGATGGAAACACCATATATTTT. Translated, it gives CASSQDGNTIYF.

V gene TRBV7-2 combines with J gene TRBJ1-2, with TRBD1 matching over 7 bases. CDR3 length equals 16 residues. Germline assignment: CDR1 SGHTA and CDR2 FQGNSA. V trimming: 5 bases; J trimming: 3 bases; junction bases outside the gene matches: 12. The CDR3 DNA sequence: TGTGCCAGCAGCACCCGTCCAGGGGGTAAAGACTATGGCTACACCTTC. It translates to CASSTRPGGKDYGYTF. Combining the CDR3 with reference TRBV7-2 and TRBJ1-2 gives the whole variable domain GAGVSQSPSNKVTEKGKDVELRCDPISGHTALYWYRQSLGQGLEFLIYFQGNSAPDKSGLPSDRFSAERTGGSVSTLTIQRTQQEDSAVYLCASSTRPGGKDYGYTFGSGTRLTVV.

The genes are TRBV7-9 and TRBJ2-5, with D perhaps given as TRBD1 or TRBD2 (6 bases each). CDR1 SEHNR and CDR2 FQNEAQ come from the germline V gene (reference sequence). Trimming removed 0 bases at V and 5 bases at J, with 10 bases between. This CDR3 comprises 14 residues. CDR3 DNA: TGTGCCAGCAGCTTAGCGGGGGGCGCGGAGACCCAGTACTTC. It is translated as CASSLAGGAETQYF.

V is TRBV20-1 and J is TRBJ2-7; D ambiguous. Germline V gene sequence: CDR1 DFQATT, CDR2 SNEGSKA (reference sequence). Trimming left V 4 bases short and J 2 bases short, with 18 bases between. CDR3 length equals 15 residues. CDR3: CSATSTLVGTYEQYF. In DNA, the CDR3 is TGCAGTGCTACCTCAACGCTAGTGGGGACCTACGAGCAGTACTTC.

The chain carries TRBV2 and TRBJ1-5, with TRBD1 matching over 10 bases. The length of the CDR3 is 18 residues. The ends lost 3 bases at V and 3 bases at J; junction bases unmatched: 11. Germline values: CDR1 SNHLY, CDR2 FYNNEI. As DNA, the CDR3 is TGTGCCAGCAGTGAGGTCCCACCGGGACAGGGGAACAATCAGCCCCAGCATTTT. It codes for CASSEVPPGQGNNQPQHF.

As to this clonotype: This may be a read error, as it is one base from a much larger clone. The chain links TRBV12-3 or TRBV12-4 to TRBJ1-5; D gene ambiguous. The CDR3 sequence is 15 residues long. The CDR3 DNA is TGTGCCAGCGGTTTTGGAGGGAATAGCAATCAGCCCCAGCATTTT. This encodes CASGFGGNSNQPQHF.

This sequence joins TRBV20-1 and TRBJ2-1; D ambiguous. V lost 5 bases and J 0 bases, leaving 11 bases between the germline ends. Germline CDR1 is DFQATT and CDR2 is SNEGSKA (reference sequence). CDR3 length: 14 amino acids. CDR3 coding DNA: TGCAGTGCTCAGCGCAAAATCTCCTACAATGAGCAGTTCTTC. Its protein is CSAQRKISYNEQFF.

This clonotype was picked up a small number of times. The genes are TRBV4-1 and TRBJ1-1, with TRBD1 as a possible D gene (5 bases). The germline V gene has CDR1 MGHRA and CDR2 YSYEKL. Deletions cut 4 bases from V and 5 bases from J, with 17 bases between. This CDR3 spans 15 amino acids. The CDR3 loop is CASSPLGGAGTEAFF. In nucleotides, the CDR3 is TGCGCCAGCAGCCCTCTTGGCGGGGCGGGGACTGAAGCTTTCTTT.

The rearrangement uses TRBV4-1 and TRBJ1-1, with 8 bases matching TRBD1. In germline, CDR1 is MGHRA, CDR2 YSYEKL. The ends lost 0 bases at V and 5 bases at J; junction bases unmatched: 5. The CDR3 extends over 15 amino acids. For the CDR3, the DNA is TGCGCCAGCAGCCAAGATGCCAGGGGGCAAACTGAAGCTTTCTTT. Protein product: CASSQDARGQTEAFF.

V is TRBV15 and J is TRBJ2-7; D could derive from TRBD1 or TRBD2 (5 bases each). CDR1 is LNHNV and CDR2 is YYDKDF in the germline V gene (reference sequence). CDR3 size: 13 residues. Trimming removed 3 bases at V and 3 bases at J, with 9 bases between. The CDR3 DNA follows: TGTGCCACCAGCAGGGGACCGGGCTACGAGCAGTACTTC. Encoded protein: CATSRGPGYEQYF. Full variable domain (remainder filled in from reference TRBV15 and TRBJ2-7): DAMVIQNPRYQVTQFGKPVTLSCSQTLNHNVMYWYQQKSSQAPKLLFHYYDKDFNNEADTPDNFQSRRPNTSFCFLDIRSPGLGDTAMYLCATSRGPGYEQYFGPGTRLTVT.

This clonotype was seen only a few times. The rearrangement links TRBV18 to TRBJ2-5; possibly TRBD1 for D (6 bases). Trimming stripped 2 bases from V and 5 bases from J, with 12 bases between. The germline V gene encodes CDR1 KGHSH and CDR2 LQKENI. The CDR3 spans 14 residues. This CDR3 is CASSPRTAPETQYF. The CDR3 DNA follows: TGTGCCAGCTCACCAAGGACAGCACCGGAGACCCAGTACTTC. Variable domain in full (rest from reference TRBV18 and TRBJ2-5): NAGVMQNPRHLVRRRGQEARLRCSPMKGHSHVYWYRQLPEEGLKFMVYLQKENIIDESGMPKERFSAEFPKEGPSILRIQQVVRGDSAAYFCASSPRTAPETQYFGPGTRLLVL.

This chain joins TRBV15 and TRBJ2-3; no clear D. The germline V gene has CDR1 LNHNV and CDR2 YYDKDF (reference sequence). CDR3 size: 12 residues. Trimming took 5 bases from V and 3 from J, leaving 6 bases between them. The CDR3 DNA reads TGTGCCACCAGCGCAGAAACAGATACGCAGTATTTT. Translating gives CATSAETDTQYF.

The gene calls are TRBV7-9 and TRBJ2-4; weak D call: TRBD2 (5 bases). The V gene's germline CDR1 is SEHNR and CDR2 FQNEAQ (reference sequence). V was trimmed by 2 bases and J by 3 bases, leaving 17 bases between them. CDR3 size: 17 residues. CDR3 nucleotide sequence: TGTGCCAGCAGCTTACCGAACGAGGGAGTAGGCAAAAACATTCAGTACTTC. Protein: CASSLPNEGVGKNIQYF. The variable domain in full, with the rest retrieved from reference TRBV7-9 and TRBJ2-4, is DTGVSQNPRHKITKRGQNVTFRCDPISEHNRLYWYRQTLGQGPEFLTYFQNEAQLEKSRLLSDRFSAERPKGSFSTLEIQRTEQGDSAMYLCASSLPNEGVGKNIQYFGAGTRLSVL.

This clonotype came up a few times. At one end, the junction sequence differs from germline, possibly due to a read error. The CDR3 sequence: CSARKTGTQPF. CDR3 DNA sequence: TGCAGTGCTAGAAAGACCGGGACGCAACCCTTT. The chain employs TRBV20-1 and TRBJ2-3, with D perhaps TRBD1 or TRBD2 (5 bases each). The germline V gene encodes CDR1 DFQATT and CDR2 SNEGSKA (reference sequence). This CDR3 spans 11 amino acids.

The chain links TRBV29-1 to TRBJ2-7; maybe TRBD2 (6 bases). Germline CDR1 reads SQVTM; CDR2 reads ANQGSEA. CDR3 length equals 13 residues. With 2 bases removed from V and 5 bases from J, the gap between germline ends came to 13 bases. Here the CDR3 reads CSVELGGVNEQYF. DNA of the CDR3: TGCAGCGTTGAATTAGGAGGGGTCAACGAGCAGTACTTC.

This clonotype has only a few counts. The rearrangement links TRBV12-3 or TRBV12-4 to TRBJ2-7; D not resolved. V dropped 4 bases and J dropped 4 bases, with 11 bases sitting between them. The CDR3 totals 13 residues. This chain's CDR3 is CASSSRRPYEQYF. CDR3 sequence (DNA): TGTGCCAGCAGTTCACGAAGACCGTACGAGCAGTACTTC.

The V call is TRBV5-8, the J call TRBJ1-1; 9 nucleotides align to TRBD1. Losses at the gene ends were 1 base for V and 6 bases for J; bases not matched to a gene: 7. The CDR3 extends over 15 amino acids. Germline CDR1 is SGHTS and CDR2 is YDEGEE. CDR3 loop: CASSLPGTGTPEAFF. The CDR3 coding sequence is TGTGCCAGCAGCTTGCCCGGGACAGGGACCCCTGAAGCTTTCTTT. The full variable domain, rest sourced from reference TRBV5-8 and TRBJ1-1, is EAGVTQSPTHLIKTRGQQATLRCSPISGHTSVYWYQQALGLGLQFLLWYDEGEERNRGNFPPRFSGRQFPNYSSELNVNALELEDSALYLCASSLPGTGTPEAFFGQGTRLTVV.

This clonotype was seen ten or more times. The CDR3 coding sequence is TGCAGCGTTGCGTCCGGGACAGGGGTCGGGAATGAGCAGTTCTTC. Amino acid sequence: CSVASGTGVGNEQFF. The rearrangement uses TRBV29-1 and TRBJ2-1; 10 bases match TRBD1. The V gene end was trimmed by 4 bases and the J gene end by 7 bases; junction bases not matched to a gene: 10. The CDR3 contains 15 residues. The germline V gene has CDR1 SQVTM and CDR2 ANQGSEA.

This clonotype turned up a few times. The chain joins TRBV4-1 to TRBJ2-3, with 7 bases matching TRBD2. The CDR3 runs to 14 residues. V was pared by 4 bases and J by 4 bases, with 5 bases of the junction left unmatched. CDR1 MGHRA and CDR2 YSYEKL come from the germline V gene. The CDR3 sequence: CASSRTSSPDTQYF. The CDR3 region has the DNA TGCGCCAGCAGCCGGACTAGTAGCCCAGATACGCAGTATTTT.

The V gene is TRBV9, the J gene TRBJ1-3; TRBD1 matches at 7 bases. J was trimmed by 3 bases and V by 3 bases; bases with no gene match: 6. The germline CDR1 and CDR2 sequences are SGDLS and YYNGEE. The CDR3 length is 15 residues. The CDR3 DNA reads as TGTGCCAGCAGCGCGCTACAGGGGAATGGAAACACCATATATTTT. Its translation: CASSALQGNGNTIYF.

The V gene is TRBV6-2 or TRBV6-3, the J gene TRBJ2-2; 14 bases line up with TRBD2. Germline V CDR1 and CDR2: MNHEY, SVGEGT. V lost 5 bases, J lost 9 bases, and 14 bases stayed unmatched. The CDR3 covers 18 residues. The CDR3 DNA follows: TGTGCCAGCAGTCCCCGGACTAGCGGGAGGCCCACAGACCGGGAGCTGTTTTTT. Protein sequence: CASSPRTSGRPTDRELFF.

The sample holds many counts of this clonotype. The CDR3 region is CASSFNRDRAPFF. The CDR3 nucleotides read TGTGCCAGCAGTTTTAACCGGGACAGGGCTCCGTTCTTC. The chain joins TRBV12-3 or TRBV12-4 to TRBJ2-1, with 9 bases aligning to TRBD1. This CDR3 is 13 amino acids long. V was pared by 3 bases and J by 15 bases, with 9 bases of the junction left unmatched.

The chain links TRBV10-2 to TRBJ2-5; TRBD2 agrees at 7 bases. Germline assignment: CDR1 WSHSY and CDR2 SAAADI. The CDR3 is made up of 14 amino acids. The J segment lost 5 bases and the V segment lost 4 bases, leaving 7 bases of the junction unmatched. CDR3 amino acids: CASSVTGREETQYF. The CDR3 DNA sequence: TGCGCCAGCAGTGTAACGGGGAGGGAGGAGACCCAGTACTTC.

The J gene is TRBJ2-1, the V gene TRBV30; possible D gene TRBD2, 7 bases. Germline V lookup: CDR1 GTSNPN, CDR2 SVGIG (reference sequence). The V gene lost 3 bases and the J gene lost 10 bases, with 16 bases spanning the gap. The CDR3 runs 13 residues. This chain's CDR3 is CAWRSTGGREQFF. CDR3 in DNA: TGTGCCTGGAGAAGCACCGGGGGGCGAGAGCAGTTCTTC.

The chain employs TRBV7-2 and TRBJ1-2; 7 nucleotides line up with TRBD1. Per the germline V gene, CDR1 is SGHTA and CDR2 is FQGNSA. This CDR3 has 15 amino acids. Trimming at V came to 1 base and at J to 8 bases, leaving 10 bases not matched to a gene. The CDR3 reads CASSLGGGTATGYTF. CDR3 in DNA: TGTGCCAGCAGCTTAGGAGGGGGGACAGCGACCGGCTACACCTTC. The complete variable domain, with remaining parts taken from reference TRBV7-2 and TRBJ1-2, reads GAGVSQSPSNKVTEKGKDVELRCDPISGHTALYWYRQSLGQGLEFLIYFQGNSAPDKSGLPSDRFSAERTGGSVSTLTIQRTQQEDSAVYLCASSLGGGTATGYTFGSGTRLTVV.